One and the same sample provided the 23 T cell receptor beta chains below, sequenced in a study of shared clonotypes between healthy human individuals. Method: immunoSEQ multiplex PCR; TCRdb's copy keeps in-frame clones and lacks some. The table shows 2 million to 3 million clones, with around nine tenths occurring only once. The material sequenced was naive CD4+ T cells sorted from blood. Subset reported: CD45RA+ positively selected. The receptors shown here come from a man younger than 30 in good health.

V usage is TRBV19 and J usage is TRBJ1-6; no firm D call. The germline V gene encodes CDR1 LNHDA and CDR2 SQIVND (reference sequence). V was shortened by 3 bases and J by 0 bases, with 9 bases between the two germline ends. The CDR3 has 16 amino acids. The CDR3 loop is CASSMTPSSYNSPLHF. DNA for the CDR3: TGTGCCAGTAGTATGACACCGAGCTCCTATAATTCACCCCTCCACTTT.

About this clone itself: The same CDR3 also results from other DNA sequences found in this sample. The J gene is TRBJ2-7, the V gene TRBV5-1, with 7 bases matching TRBD1. Germline CDR1 SGHRS, CDR2 YFSETQ. The CDR3 spans 13 residues. With V trimmed by 3 bases and J by 3 bases, 3 bases remained unmatched. Here the CDR3 reads CASSWDRYYEQYF. CDR3 in DNA: TGCGCCAGCAGCTGGGACAGATACTACGAGCAGTACTTC.

This chain joins TRBV6-1 and TRBJ2-5; D possibly corresponds to TRBD2 (6 bases). This CDR3 is 13 amino acids long. Germline assignment: CDR1 MNHNS and CDR2 SASEGT. V lost 5 bases and J 2 bases, leaving 9 bases between the germline ends. The CDR3 sequence: CASSKGLQETQYF. The CDR3 DNA follows: TGTGCCAGCAGTAAGGGACTGCAAGAGACCCAGTACTTC.

The rearrangement links TRBV28 to TRBJ2-7, with no clear D. The length of the CDR3 is 14 residues. Trimming shortened V by 2 bases and J by 6 bases, and 14 bases separated the two germline ends. The germline CDR1 and CDR2 sequences are MDHEN and SYDVKM. The CDR3 coding sequence is TGTGCCAGCAGTTTAGATAAACCGACCTCCGAGCAGTACTTC. Translated: CASSLDKPTSEQYF.

Comment on this clone: Other DNA sequences within the sample encode an identical CDR3. The chain combines TRBV6-1 with TRBJ1-5; 10 bases match TRBD1. The V segment lost 6 bases and the J segment 4 bases; nucleotides outside the gene matches: 0. This CDR3 comprises 13 residues. Germline CDR1 is MNHNS and CDR2 is SASEGT. DNA of the CDR3: TGTGCCAGCAGGGGACAGGGGAATCAGCCCCAGCATTTT. As protein: CASRGQGNQPQHF.

The chain joins TRBV4-3 to TRBJ2-6, with a tentative D call TRBD1 (5 bases). From germline, CDR1 is LGHNA and CDR2 YSLEER. V shed 0 bases and J shed 0 bases, with 12 bases lying between them. This CDR3 is 18 amino acids long. The CDR3 here is CASSQEALQGSGANVLTF. In DNA form, the CDR3 reads TGCGCCAGCAGCCAAGAGGCGCTCCAGGGCTCTGGGGCCAACGTCCTGACTTTC.

CDR3 loop: CASSAKGGTPNTGELFF. The DNA of the CDR3 is TGTGCCAGCAGTGCTAAAGGGGGGACACCTAACACCGGGGAGCTGTTTTTT. V is TRBV6-1 and J is TRBJ2-2; either TRBD1 or TRBD2 may fit D (6 bases each). The CDR3 extends over 17 amino acids. Germline V gives CDR1 MNHNS, CDR2 SASEGT. Trimming shortened V by 4 bases and J by 2 bases, and 17 bases separated the two germline ends.

The chain links TRBV7-2 to TRBJ1-3; D is undetermined. The ends were cut back, 6 bases at V and 4 bases at J, with 7 bases in the middle. CDR1 and CDR2 (germline): SGHTA, FQGNSA. CDR3 length: 12 residues. Here the CDR3 DNA reads TGTGCCAGCAGGGACGGCGGAAACACCATATATTTT. Translating it yields CASRDGGNTIYF. The variable domain in full, with the rest retrieved from reference TRBV7-2 and TRBJ1-3, is GAGVSQSPSNKVTEKGKDVELRCDPISGHTALYWYRQSLGQGLEFLIYFQGNSAPDKSGLPSDRFSAERTGGSVSTLTIQRTQQEDSAVYLCASRDGGNTIYFGEGSWLTVV.

This chain connects TRBV5-5 to TRBJ2-2, with D perhaps matching TRBD1 (5 bases). The V end was cut by 4 bases, the J end by 5 bases, with 12 bases between. The CDR3 loop spans 14 amino acids. In germline, CDR1 is SGHKS, CDR2 YYEKEE (reference sequence). CDR3 loop: CASSMDPGTGELFF. CDR3 in DNA: TGTGCCAGCAGCATGGACCCAGGGACCGGGGAGCTGTTTTTT. The full variable domain, its missing parts supplied by reference TRBV5-5 and TRBJ2-2, is DAGVTQSPTHLIKTRGQQVTLRCSPISGHKSVSWYQQVLGQGPQFIFQYYEKEERGRGNFPDRFSARQFPNYSSELNVNALLLGDSALYLCASSMDPGTGELFFGEGSRLTVL.

CDR3 residues: CASSKLELAGGSNEQFF. CDR3 bases: TGTGCCAGCAGCAAATTAGAACTAGCGGGGGGTTCAAATGAGCAGTTCTTC. The chain couples TRBV21-1 to TRBJ2-1; TRBD2 reflects the table's D call only, with no check against the DNA. TRBV21-1 is flagged as a pseudogene. The CDR3 is 17 residues long.

The gene calls are TRBV2 and TRBJ1-5, with 11 bases aligning to TRBD1. The CDR3 length is 16 residues. Germline V gene lookup returns CDR1 SNHLY and CDR2 FYNNEI. V gave up 7 bases and J gave up 3 bases; unmatched junction bases: 8. This CDR3 is CASNIPGQGDNQPQHF. CDR3 nucleotide sequence: TGTGCCAGCAACATACCGGGACAGGGGGACAATCAGCCCCAGCATTTT.

The rearrangement uses TRBV6-6 and TRBJ2-5; a possible D gene is TRBD1 (5 bases). Matching the DNA end better, TRBJ2-7 makes the J call doubtful. CDR3 length equals 11 residues. Germline V lookup: CDR1 MNHNY, CDR2 SVGAGI (reference sequence). CDR3 bases: TGTGCCAGCGGCGCAGGGTACGAGCAGTACTTC. This sequence encodes CASGAGYEQYF.

V gene TRBV7-8 combines with J gene TRBJ2-1, with D unclear. The germline gives CDR1 SGHVS, CDR2 FQNEAQ. The CDR3 contains 12 residues. The V and J ends lost 5 bases and 12 bases respectively, with 14 bases between them. This CDR3 reads CASSPGPWGQFF. The CDR3, as DNA: TGTGCCAGCAGCCCCGGACCCTGGGGGCAGTTCTTC.

The chain recombines TRBV30 with TRBJ2-3, with D possibly called TRBD1 or TRBD2 (5 bases each). The CDR3 contains 15 residues. Germline CDR1 GTSNPN, CDR2 SVGIG (reference sequence). V lost 3 bases and J 0 bases, leaving 13 bases between the germline ends. DNA for the CDR3: TGTGCCTGGAGGGACCGGGACCAGAGCACAGATACGCAGTATTTT. The encoded protein is CAWRDRDQSTDTQYF.

This clone was detected only once. This chain joins TRBV4-3 and TRBJ1-5; no reliable D call. Germline loops: CDR1 LGHNA, CDR2 YSLEER. The CDR3 consists of 16 residues. The V and J ends lost 1 base and 6 bases respectively, with 16 bases between them. The DNA of the CDR3 is TGCGCCAGCAGCCAAGCCTCGATCGGGGTTGGTCAGCCCCAGCATTTT. Its translation: CASSQASIGVGQPQHF.

Turning to this clone: Within the sample, other DNA sequences also encode this same CDR3. This rearrangement joins TRBV5-1 to TRBJ2-1; D gene unclear. CDR1 and CDR2 from the germline V gene are SGHRS and YFSETQ. The CDR3 covers 11 residues. Trimming removed 4 bases from V and 8 bases from J, with 7 bases in between. The CDR3 loop reads CASSLTDEQFF. CDR3 nucleotide sequence: TGCGCCAGCAGCCTGACCGATGAGCAGTTCTTC. Filled out from reference TRBV5-1 and TRBJ2-1, the complete variable domain reads KAGVTQTPRYLIKTRGQQVTLSCSPISGHRSVSWYQQTPGQGLQFLFEYFSETQRNKGNFPGRFSGRQFSNSRSEMNVSTLELGDSALYLCASSLTDEQFFGPGTRLTVL.

The chain uses TRBV6-6 and TRBJ1-3, with D hard to call. CDR3 length: 14 residues. The ends were cut back, 5 bases at V and 3 bases at J, with 11 bases in the middle. Germline V gives CDR1 MNHNY, CDR2 SVGAGI (reference sequence). DNA for the CDR3: TGTGCCAGCAGTCCCGTCGCTAATGGAAACACCATATATTTT. Residues: CASSPVANGNTIYF.

The rearrangement links TRBV6-5 to TRBJ1-6; D perhaps matches TRBD1 (5 bases). The V end was cut by 0 bases, the J end by 7 bases, with 10 bases between. This CDR3 has 15 amino acids. CDR1 is MNHEY, CDR2 SVGAGI, per germline. The CDR3 nucleotides read TGTGCCAGCAGTTACTCAGCCGGGACGAATTCACCCCTCCACTTT. This translates into CASSYSAGTNSPLHF.

This clone was seen just once. V and J are TRBV2 and TRBJ2-5; 8 positions agree with TRBD1. This CDR3 is built from 14 residues. Germline V CDR1 and CDR2: SNHLY, FYNNEI. J lost 1 base, V lost 5 bases, and 3 bases had no gene match. In DNA form, the CDR3 reads TGTGCCAGCAGTAACAGGGGGTCCCAAGAGACCCAGTACTTC. Its translation: CASSNRGSQETQYF.

CDR3 loop: CASSRASGQGNTEAFF. CDR3 coding DNA: TGTGCCAGCAGCCGCGCGTCGGGACAGGGCAACACTGAAGCTTTCTTT. J is TRBJ1-1 and V is TRBV5-4, with 9 nucleotides matching TRBD1. The CDR3 contains 16 residues. Germline V gene sequence: CDR1 SGHNT, CDR2 YYREEE (reference sequence). V lost 4 bases, J lost 2 bases, and 9 bases stayed unmatched.

This chain connects TRBV7-2 to TRBJ1-2; D gene unclear. The CDR3 runs to 15 residues. Germline CDR1 is SGHTA and CDR2 is FQGNSA. The ends were cut back, 0 bases at V and 4 bases at J, with 12 bases in the middle. The CDR3 loop is CASSLAGSGVYGYTF. The CDR3 DNA sequence: TGTGCCAGCAGCTTAGCGGGCAGCGGGGTCTATGGCTACACCTTC.

To note about this clone: Other DNA sequences in this sample translate to the same CDR3. V usage is TRBV4-1 and J usage is TRBJ2-5, with D unresolved. The germline V and J ends were trimmed by 1 base and 5 bases, with 8 bases remaining between them. Germline assignment: CDR1 MGHRA and CDR2 YSYEKL. The CDR3 covers 13 residues. The CDR3 nucleotides are TGCGCCAGCAGCCAAGGCCCCGGGGAGACCCAGTACTTC. Translated: CASSQGPGETQYF.

This clone was found once. V usage is TRBV7-9 and J usage is TRBJ1-5, with 8 positions matching TRBD1. V dropped 1 base and J dropped 4; count of bases not matched to a gene: 6. Germline V gene sequence: CDR1 SEHNR, CDR2 FQNEAQ (reference sequence). The CDR3 loop spans 16 amino acids. CDR3 loop: CASSLDEYRGNQPQHF. CDR3 nucleotide sequence: TGTGCCAGCAGCTTAGATGAATACAGGGGGAATCAGCCCCAGCATTTT.